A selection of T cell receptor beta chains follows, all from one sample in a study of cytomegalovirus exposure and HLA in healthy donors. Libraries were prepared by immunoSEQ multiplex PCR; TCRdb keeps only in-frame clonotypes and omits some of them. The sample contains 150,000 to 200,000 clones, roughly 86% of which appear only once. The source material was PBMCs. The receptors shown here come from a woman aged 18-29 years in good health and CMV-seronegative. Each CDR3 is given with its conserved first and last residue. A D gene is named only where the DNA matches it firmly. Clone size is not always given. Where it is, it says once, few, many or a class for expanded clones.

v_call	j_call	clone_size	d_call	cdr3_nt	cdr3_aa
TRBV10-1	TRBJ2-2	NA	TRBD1	TGCGCCAGCAGCGGAACCAGACAGGGTTATCACACCGGGGAGCTGTTTTTT	CASSGTRQGYHTGELFF
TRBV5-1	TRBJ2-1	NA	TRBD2	TGCGCCACCACGCGGGGGGGGAACTACAATGAGCAGTTCTTC	CATTRGGNYNEQFF
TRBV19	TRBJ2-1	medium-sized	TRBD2	TGTGCCAGTAAGCGGGGGGACGTAGGAAATGAGCAGTTCTTC	CASKRGDVGNEQFF
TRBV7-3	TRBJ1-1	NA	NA	TGTGCCAGCAGCCGGGAACGGGAGAACACTGAAGCTTTCTTT	CASSRERENTEAFF
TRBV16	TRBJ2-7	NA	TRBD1	TGTGCCAGCAGCCAACCTGGGACAGGGGGCGTCCCGTACGAGCAGTACTTC	CASSQPGTGGVPYEQYF
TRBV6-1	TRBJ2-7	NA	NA	TGTGCCAGCTACCGGGCAGGGGTTTTCCACGAGCAGTACTTC	CASYRAGVFHEQYF
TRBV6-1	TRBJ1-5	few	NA	TGTGCCAGCAGTGGGACAGATTATAGCAATCAGCCCCAGCATTTT	CASSGTDYSNQPQHF
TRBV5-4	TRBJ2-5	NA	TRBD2	TGTGCCAGCAGCTTGTCCCCTAGCGGGGTCCAAGAGACCCAGTACTTC	CASSLSPSGVQETQYF
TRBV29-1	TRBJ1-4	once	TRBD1	TGCAGCGTTACCGGGACAGGGCTTGAAAAACTGTTTTTT	CSVTGTGLEKLFF
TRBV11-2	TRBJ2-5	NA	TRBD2	TGTGCCAGCAGCTTCGGGGCGGGAGTAGAGACCCAGTACTTC	CASSFGAGVETQYF
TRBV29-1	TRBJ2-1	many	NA	TGCAGCACCCAGGATGGTGAGCAGTTCTTC	CSTQDGEQFF
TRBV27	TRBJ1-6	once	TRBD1	TGTGCCAGCAGTTTACGGAGGGACAGCTCCTATAATTCACCCCTCCACTTT	CASSLRRDSSYNSPLHF
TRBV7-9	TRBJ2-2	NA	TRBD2	TGTGCCAGCAGCCCACCCCCGGGACTAGCGACAGGGGAGCTGTTTTTT	CASSPPPGLATGELFF
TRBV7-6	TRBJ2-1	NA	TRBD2	TGTGCCAGCAGCCTAAGGACTAGCGGGGGCCACAGCTCCTACAATGAGCAGTTCTTC	CASSLRTSGGHSSYNEQFF